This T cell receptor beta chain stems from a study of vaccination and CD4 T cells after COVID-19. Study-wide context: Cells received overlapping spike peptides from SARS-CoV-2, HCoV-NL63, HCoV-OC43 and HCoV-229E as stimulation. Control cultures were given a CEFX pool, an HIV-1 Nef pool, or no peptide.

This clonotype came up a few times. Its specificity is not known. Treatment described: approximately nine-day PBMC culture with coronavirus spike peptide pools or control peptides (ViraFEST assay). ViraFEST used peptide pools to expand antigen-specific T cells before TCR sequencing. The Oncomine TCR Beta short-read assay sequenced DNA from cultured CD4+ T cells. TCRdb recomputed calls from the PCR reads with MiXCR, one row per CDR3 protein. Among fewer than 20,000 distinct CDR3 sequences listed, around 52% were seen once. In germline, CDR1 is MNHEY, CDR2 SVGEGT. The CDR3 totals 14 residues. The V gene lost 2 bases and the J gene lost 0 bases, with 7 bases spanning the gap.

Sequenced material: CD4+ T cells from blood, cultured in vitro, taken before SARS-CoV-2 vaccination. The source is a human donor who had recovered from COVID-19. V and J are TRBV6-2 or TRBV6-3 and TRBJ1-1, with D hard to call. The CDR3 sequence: CASSYSTVNTEAFF. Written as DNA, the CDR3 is TGTGCCAGCAGTTACAGTACCGTGAACACTGAAGCTTTCTTT.